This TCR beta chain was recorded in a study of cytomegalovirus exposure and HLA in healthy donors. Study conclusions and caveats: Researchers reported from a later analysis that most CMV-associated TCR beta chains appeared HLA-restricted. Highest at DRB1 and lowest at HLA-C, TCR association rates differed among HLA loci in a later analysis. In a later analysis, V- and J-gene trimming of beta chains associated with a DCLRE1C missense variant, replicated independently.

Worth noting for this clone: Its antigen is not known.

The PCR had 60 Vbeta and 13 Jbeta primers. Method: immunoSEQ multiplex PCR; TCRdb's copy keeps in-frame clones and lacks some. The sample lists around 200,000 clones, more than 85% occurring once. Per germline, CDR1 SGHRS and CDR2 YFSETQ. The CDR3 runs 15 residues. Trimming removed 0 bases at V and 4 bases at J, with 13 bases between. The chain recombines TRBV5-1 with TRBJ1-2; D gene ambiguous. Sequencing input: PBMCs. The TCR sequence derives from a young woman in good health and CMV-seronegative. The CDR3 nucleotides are TGCGCCAGCAGCTTGGGGCAGGCCGACGGCTATGGCTACACCTTC. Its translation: CASSLGQADGYGYTF.